The clone carrying this TCR beta chain was detected once. Its antigen is unidentified. This CDR3 is 13 amino acids long. V dropped 8 bases and J dropped 7; count of bases not matched to a gene: 5. CDR1 and CDR2 from the germline V gene are WSHSY and SAAADI. The record originates from a study of shared clonotypes between healthy human individuals. Regarding the study as a whole: Among the subsets, naive ones generally showed larger estimated richness than memory ones. Clonotype sharing among the donors was expected to vary with sequencing depth.

TCRdb's table, derived via immunoSEQ multiplex PCR, lists solely in-frame clones and lacks some. This sample has over a million clones, with about 80% found just once. Those who donated, Caucasian adults without exception, all lived in Nashville, Tennessee. Sequenced sample: memory CD4+ T cells sorted from blood. Subset denoted: CD45RA-negative fraction. The chain uses TRBV10-2 and TRBJ1-2, with TRBD1 matching over 12 bases. The clonotype originates from a man between 18 and 35 years old in good health. The CDR3 coding sequence is TGCGCCAGCGGGACAGGGGGCTTAGGTGGCTACACCTTC. It is translated as CASGTGGLGGYTF.